The following is a TCR beta chain sequence with its context. Its antigen is unidentified. Negative isolation was used for CD8+ and CD4+ T cells and FACS enrichment for TEMRA cells. RNA in amounts of about 0.5 to 1 ug was reverse transcribed with random hexamers. Using its own MiXCR run on the immunoSEQ multiplex PCR reads, TCRdb lists one record per CDR3 protein. Altogether 150,000 or so distinct CDR3 sequences are present, approximately 96% being singletons, with the ten largest covering 0.13% to 0.15%. The source of the sample is a study of CD8 T cells in Susac syndrome. Study-wide findings and caveats: As the study acknowledged, the number of individuals in its TCR sequencing and HLA analysis was relatively small.

This CDR3 contains 12 residues. Sequencing input: CD4+ T cells from PBMCs. J is TRBJ2-7 and V is TRBV21-1; whether TRBD1, the table's D call, matches the DNA was not checked. TRBV21-1 is tagged as a pseudogene. The receptor was derived from a human donor in good health. CDR3 coding DNA: TGTGCCAGCAGCAAGAGGGGGCTCGAGCAGTACTTC. It codes for CASSKRGLEQYF.